The 29 T cell receptor beta chains below come from one sample, sequenced in a study of shared clonotypes between healthy human individuals. Produced via immunoSEQ multiplex PCR; TCRdb's table is partial and in-frame only. The sample yields over 1.4 million clones, 95% to 97% seen once. The sample comprised naive CD4+ T cells sorted from blood. Specified subset: CD45RA+ positively selected. Receptor source: a man aged 30 to 39 in good health.

The chain couples TRBV27 to TRBJ1-4; D is undetermined. Between the trimmed V and J ends, which lost 0 bases and 7 bases, there was a span of 6 bases. The CDR3 sequence is 13 residues long. Germline assignment: CDR1 MNHEY and CDR2 SMNVEV (reference sequence). The CDR3 sequence: CASSLSMGEKLFF. The CDR3 DNA follows: TGTGCCAGCAGTTTATCCATGGGTGAAAAACTGTTTTTT.

Here the CDR3 reads CASSPKGGYGEKLFF. The CDR3, as DNA: TGTGCCAGCTCACCAAAAGGGGGCTATGGAGAAAAACTGTTTTTT. The chain has TRBV18 and TRBJ1-4, with TRBD1 identical over 7 bases. The V and J ends lost 2 bases and 8 bases, in that order; junction bases with no gene match: 8. Per germline, CDR1 KGHSH and CDR2 LQKENI. CDR3 length: 15 residues.

The chain joins TRBV23-1 to TRBJ1-1; D is ambiguous. TRBV23-1 is assigned to the ORF class and has an uncertain function. V was cut by 6 bases and J by 1 base, with 9 bases left in between. There are 13 residues in the CDR3. CDR3 residues: CASRGAPNTEAFF. The CDR3 DNA follows: TGCGCCAGCAGGGGAGCTCCGAACACTGAAGCTTTCTTT.

This rearrangement joins TRBV28 to TRBJ2-7; TRBD1 matches 7 bases. The CDR3 totals 12 residues. J gave up 10 bases and V 8 bases, and 11 bases lay outside the gene matches. Looked up from germline, CDR1 is MDHEN and CDR2 is SYDVKM. The CDR3, as DNA: TGTGCCAGCGGACAGGCATTGACGTCACAGTACTTC. Translation: CASGQALTSQYF.

V is TRBV6-6 and J is TRBJ2-1, with 8 positions matching TRBD2. Trimming at V came to 6 bases and at J to 6 bases, leaving 10 bases not matched to a gene. The CDR3 is 15 residues long. Germline V gives CDR1 MNHNY, CDR2 SVGAGI (reference sequence). DNA for the CDR3: TGTGCCAGCAGAAGACAGCGGGGGACCACCAATGAGCAGTTCTTC. Protein product: CASRRQRGTTNEQFF.

This sequence joins TRBV14 and TRBJ2-1; tentative D call: TRBD2 (5 bases). The CDR3 length is 18 residues. The V end lost 3 bases, the J end lost 1 base, and 19 bases lay between the germline ends. Germline loops: CDR1 SGHDN, CDR2 FVKESK. The CDR3 loop reads CASSHKWEPTKSYNEQFF. CDR3 DNA: TGTGCCAGCAGCCATAAGTGGGAGCCAACCAAATCCTACAATGAGCAGTTCTTC.

The rearrangement uses TRBV5-6 and TRBJ2-7; D might be TRBD1 (6 bases). CDR3 length: 13 residues. Germline V gene lookup returns CDR1 SGHDT and CDR2 YYEEEE. V gave up 5 bases and J gave up 3 bases, with 12 bases separating them. CDR3 in amino acids: CASRSRDNYEQYF. Here the CDR3 DNA reads TGTGCCAGCAGAAGCCGGGACAACTACGAGCAGTACTTC. The complete variable domain, with remaining parts taken from reference TRBV5-6 and TRBJ2-7, reads DAGVTQSPTHLIKTRGQQVTLRCSPKSGHDTVSWYQQALGQGPQFIFQYYEEEERQRGNFPDRFSGHQFPNYSSELNVNALLLGDSALYLCASRSRDNYEQYFGPGTRLTVT.

The rearrangement uses TRBV28 and TRBJ2-7; 7 nucleotides match TRBD2. The junction had 10 bases not matched to a gene; V was cut back by 3 bases and J by 5 bases. The germline CDR1 and CDR2 sequences are MDHEN and SYDVKM. There are 15 residues in the CDR3. CDR3 region: CASSFLAGVPHEQYF. In DNA, the CDR3 is TGTGCCAGCAGTTTCCTGGCGGGAGTTCCCCACGAGCAGTACTTC.

This chain links TRBV5-4 with TRBJ2-5; perhaps D is TRBD1 or TRBD2 (6 bases each). This CDR3 is 15 amino acids long. The V gene lost 5 bases and the J gene lost 1 base, with 15 bases spanning the gap. Per the germline V gene, CDR1 is SGHNT and CDR2 is YYREEE (reference sequence). This chain's CDR3 is CASSSPGGSQETQYF. In DNA form, the CDR3 reads TGTGCCAGCAGTTCCCCCGGGGGCAGCCAAGAGACCCAGTACTTC.

V is TRBV19 and J is TRBJ2-6; 7 nucleotides agree with TRBD1. With 5 bases clipped from V and 0 bases from J, the junction kept 10 bases outside the gene matches. Looked up from germline, CDR1 is LNHDA and CDR2 is SQIVND (reference sequence). This CDR3 contains 18 residues. This chain's CDR3 is CASSGIQGLGSGANVLTF. The CDR3 region has the DNA TGTGCCAGTAGTGGGATACAGGGGTTGGGCTCTGGGGCCAACGTCCTGACTTTC. Full variable domain (rest looked up from reference TRBV19 and TRBJ2-6): DGGITQSPKYLFRKEGQNVTLSCEQNLNHDAMYWYRQDPGQGLRLIYYSQIVNDFQKGDIAEGYSVSREKKESFPLTVTSAQKNPTAFYLCASSGIQGLGSGANVLTFGAGSRLTVL.

The chain uses TRBV9 and TRBJ2-3, with 9 bases aligning to TRBD2. The CDR3 is made up of 17 amino acids. Trimming at V came to 0 bases and at J to 6 bases, leaving 11 bases not matched to a gene. Germline CDR1 and CDR2: SGDLS and YYNGEE. Written as DNA, the CDR3 is TGTGCCAGCAGCGTAGAGGGGGCGGGAGGGCCGTGGGATACGCAGTATTTT. Amino acid sequence: CASSVEGAGGPWDTQYF.

The gene calls are TRBV18 and TRBJ2-7; TRBD2 agrees at 13 bases. Germline CDR1 is KGHSH and CDR2 is LQKENI. There are 16 residues in the CDR3. V was pared by 4 bases and J by 7 bases, with 10 bases of the junction left unmatched. The chain's CDR3 is CASSRPGTSGIGEQYF. The CDR3 DNA is TGTGCCAGCTCACGGCCCGGGACTAGCGGGATAGGAGAGCAGTACTTC.

This clone was detected only a few times. The rearrangement joins TRBV2 to TRBJ2-1; D remains ambiguous. This CDR3 spans 11 amino acids. Germline CDR1 SNHLY, CDR2 FYNNEI. V lost 7 bases and J lost 9, with 10 bases in between. CDR3 nucleotide sequence: TGTGCCAGCAAGGCTAGAATTGAGCAGTTCTTC. Its translation: CASKARIEQFF.

The chain is built from TRBV9 and TRBJ1-1, with D unclear. V was pared by 0 bases and J by 10 bases, with 13 bases between. The CDR3 is 13 amino acids. Germline values: CDR1 SGDLS, CDR2 YYNGEE. The CDR3 region is CASSVAASRVAFF. CDR3 nucleotide sequence: TGTGCCAGCAGCGTAGCGGCCTCGAGAGTAGCTTTCTTT.

The sample holds one count of this clone. Different DNA sequences within this sample yield the same CDR3. Written as DNA, the CDR3 is TGTGCCAGCAGCGTAGTGGGACAGGGAGTCGAGCAGTACTTC. It yields the protein CASSVVGQGVEQYF. This chain joins TRBV9 and TRBJ2-7; 9 bases line up with TRBD1. Trimming removed 0 bases from V and 6 bases from J; junction bases left unmatched: 4. From germline, CDR1 is SGDLS and CDR2 YYNGEE. The CDR3 is 14 amino acids.

The chain combines TRBV5-1 with TRBJ1-4, with D possibly TRBD1 on 6 matching bases. This CDR3 has 15 amino acids. With 5 bases removed from V and 3 bases from J, the gap between germline ends came to 14 bases. Germline V gene sequence: CDR1 SGHRS, CDR2 YFSETQ. CDR3 amino acids: CASSSTGLSNEKLFF. DNA for the CDR3: TGCGCCAGCAGTAGTACAGGGCTGTCTAATGAAAAACTGTTTTTT.

The chain combines TRBV27 with TRBJ2-1; D may be TRBD1 or TRBD2 (5 bases each). The V gene lost 4 bases and the J gene lost 8 bases, with 21 bases spanning the gap. CDR3 length equals 16 residues. Germline assignment: CDR1 MNHEY and CDR2 SMNVEV (reference sequence). CDR3 in amino acids: CASSSQGASRGYEQFF. The CDR3 nucleotides read TGTGCCAGCAGTTCCCAAGGGGCTAGCAGAGGGTATGAGCAGTTCTTC.

The chain carries TRBV5-4 and TRBJ2-1; 10 nucleotides line up with TRBD2. CDR1 and CDR2 from the germline V gene are SGHNT and YYREEE (reference sequence). Losses at the gene ends were 6 bases for V and 7 bases for J; bases not matched to a gene: 13. This CDR3 is 16 amino acids long. The chain's CDR3 is CASTQRAGGPGNEQFF. The CDR3 region has the DNA TGTGCCAGCACCCAACGAGCGGGAGGGCCGGGGAATGAGCAGTTCTTC.

This chain links TRBV7-9 with TRBJ2-7; maybe TRBD1 (5 bases). V was trimmed by 4 bases and J by 1 base, leaving 11 bases between them. Germline V gene sequence: CDR1 SEHNR, CDR2 FQNEAQ (reference sequence). This CDR3 comprises 14 residues. The CDR3 bases are TGTGCCAGCAGCTCTATGGGGCGGTCCTACGAGCAGTACTTC. Translation: CASSSMGRSYEQYF.

V gene TRBV19 combines with J gene TRBJ2-3; the match to TRBD2 covers 7 bases. CDR1 is LNHDA and CDR2 is SQIVND in the germline V gene (reference sequence). The CDR3 loop spans 16 amino acids. V was clipped by 6 bases and J by 0 bases; unmatched bases: 9. CDR3 sequence: CASREPGGRSTDTQYF. Written as DNA, the CDR3 is TGTGCCAGTAGGGAGCCGGGAGGCAGAAGCACAGATACGCAGTATTTT.

In its sample, this clone was seen a few times. The chain couples TRBV6-6 to TRBJ1-2, with TRBD1 identical over 12 bases. V shed 5 bases, J shed 6 bases, and the junction held 7 bases outside the gene matches. Per the germline V gene, CDR1 is MNHNY and CDR2 is SVGAGI (reference sequence). This CDR3 has 15 residues. CDR3 residues: CASSDRDRGLDGYTF. DNA of the CDR3: TGTGCCAGCAGTGACAGGGACAGGGGGCTTGATGGCTACACCTTC.

The chain joins TRBV27 to TRBJ2-3, with 9 bases matching TRBD2. Germline CDR1 reads MNHEY; CDR2 reads SMNVEV (reference sequence). V lost 7 bases to trimming and J lost 4 bases; unmatched junction nucleotides: 12. The CDR3 spans 16 residues. CDR3 bases: TGTGCCAGCACAAGATTGGCGGGAGGGCCGTCAGATACGCAGTATTTT. Encoded protein: CASTRLAGGPSDTQYF.

The chain has TRBV13 and TRBJ2-7; the D gene is possibly TRBD2 (5 bases). The germline gives CDR1 PRHDT, CDR2 FYEKMQ (reference sequence). Deletions cut 8 bases from V and 3 bases from J, with 8 bases between. CDR3 length: 11 amino acids. The CDR3: CASGAVYEQYF. Here the CDR3 DNA reads TGTGCCAGCGGAGCGGTCTACGAGCAGTACTTC.

The gene calls are TRBV11-3 and TRBJ2-2, with TRBD2 matching over 9 bases. The CDR3 has 18 amino acids. V lost 5 bases, J lost 7 bases, and 17 bases stayed unmatched. The germline V gene has CDR1 SGHNT and CDR2 YENEEA. CDR3 in DNA: TGTGCCAGCAGCGTTCCCCTTGAAGCGGGAGGCTTGGGCGGGGAGCTGTTTTTT. Translation: CASSVPLEAGGLGGELFF.

The chain is built from TRBV27 and TRBJ1-5, with 9 bases that match TRBD1. With 6 bases clipped from V and 7 bases from J, the junction kept 4 bases outside the gene matches. Germline CDR1 is MNHEY and CDR2 is SMNVEV (reference sequence). There are 13 residues in the CDR3. The CDR3 reads CASSRDRDQPQHF. In DNA, the CDR3 is TGTGCCAGCAGCCGGGACAGGGACCAGCCCCAGCATTTT.

CDR3 protein: CASSESGGNTEAFF. DNA for the CDR3: TGCGCCAGCAGTGAGTCTGGGGGAAACACTGAAGCTTTCTTT. The chain combines TRBV10-1 with TRBJ1-1, with D possibly matching TRBD1 (5 bases). Germline lookup yields CDR1 WNHNN and CDR2 SYGVQD (reference sequence). V was shortened by 0 bases and J by 2 bases, with 7 bases between the two germline ends. This CDR3 has 14 amino acids.

This clone showed up just once. The chain employs TRBV4-3 and TRBJ2-1, with D possibly TRBD2 on 6 matching bases. This CDR3 has 14 amino acids. The germline V and J ends were trimmed by 2 bases and 8 bases, with 13 bases remaining between them. In germline, CDR1 is LGHNA, CDR2 YSLEER. Here the CDR3 reads CASSQRDGGDEQFF. In nucleotides, the CDR3 is TGCGCCAGCAGCCAACGGGACGGGGGAGATGAGCAGTTCTTC.

The CDR3 nucleotides are TGTGCCAGCACTCGGGGGCAACAATCTTACAATGAGCAGTTCTTC. Protein sequence: CASTRGQQSYNEQFF. The chain is built from TRBV6-5 and TRBJ2-1; D is perhaps TRBD1 or TRBD2 (6 bases each). Germline V gives CDR1 MNHEY, CDR2 SVGAGI. This CDR3 region has 15 residues. Trimming took 7 bases from V and 4 from J, leaving 17 bases between them.

The V gene is TRBV2, the J gene TRBJ1-1, with TRBD1 matching over 8 bases. The CDR3 has 14 residues. CDR1 and CDR2 from the germline V gene are SNHLY and FYNNEI. V was clipped by 6 bases and J by 0 bases; unmatched bases: 3. CDR3 sequence (DNA): TGTGCCAGCAGGAGACAGGGGATGAACACTGAAGCTTTCTTT. Amino acids: CASRRQGMNTEAFF.